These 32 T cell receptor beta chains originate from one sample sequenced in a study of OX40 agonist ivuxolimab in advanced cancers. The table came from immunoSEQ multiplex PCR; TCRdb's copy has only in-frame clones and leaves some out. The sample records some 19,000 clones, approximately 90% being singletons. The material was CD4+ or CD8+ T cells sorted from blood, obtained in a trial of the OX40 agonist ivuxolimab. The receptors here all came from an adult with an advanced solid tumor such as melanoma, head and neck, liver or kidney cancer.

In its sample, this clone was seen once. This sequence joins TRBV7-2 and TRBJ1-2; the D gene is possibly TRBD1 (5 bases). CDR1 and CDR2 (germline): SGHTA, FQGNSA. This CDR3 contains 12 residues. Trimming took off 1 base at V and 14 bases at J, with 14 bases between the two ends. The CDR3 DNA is TGTGCCAGCAGCTTAGAGGTCCAGGAGGGGACCTTC. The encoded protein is CASSLEVQEGTF. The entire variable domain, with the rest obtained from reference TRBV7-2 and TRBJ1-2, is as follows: GAGVSQSPSNKVTEKGKDVELRCDPISGHTALYWYRQSLGQGLEFLIYFQGNSAPDKSGLPSDRFSAERTGGSVSTLTIQRTQQEDSAVYLCASSLEVQEGTFGSGTRLTVV.

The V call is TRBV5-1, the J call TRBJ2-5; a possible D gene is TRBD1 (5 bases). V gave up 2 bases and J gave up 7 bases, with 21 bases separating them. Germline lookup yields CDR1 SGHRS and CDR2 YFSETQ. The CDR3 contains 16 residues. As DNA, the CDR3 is TGCGCCAGCAGCTTAGAAAAGCGCCAGGGATTGAGGACCCAGTACTTC. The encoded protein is CASSLEKRQGLRTQYF. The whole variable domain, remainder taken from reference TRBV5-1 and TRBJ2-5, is KAGVTQTPRYLIKTRGQQVTLSCSPISGHRSVSWYQQTPGQGLQFLFEYFSETQRNKGNFPGRFSGRQFSNSRSEMNVSTLELGDSALYLCASSLEKRQGLRTQYFGPGTRLLVL.

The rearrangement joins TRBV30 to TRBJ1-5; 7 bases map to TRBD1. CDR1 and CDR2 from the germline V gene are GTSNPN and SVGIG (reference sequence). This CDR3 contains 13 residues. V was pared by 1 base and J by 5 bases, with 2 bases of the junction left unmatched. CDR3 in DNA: TGTGCCTGGAGTGGACAGGGCGATCAGCCCCAGCATTTT. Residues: CAWSGQGDQPQHF.

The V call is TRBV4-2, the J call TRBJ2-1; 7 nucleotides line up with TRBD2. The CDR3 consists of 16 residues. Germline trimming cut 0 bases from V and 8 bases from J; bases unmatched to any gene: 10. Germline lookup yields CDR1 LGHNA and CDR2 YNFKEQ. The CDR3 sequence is CASSQESLGGSDEQFF. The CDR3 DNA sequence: TGTGCCAGCAGCCAAGAGAGTCTCGGCGGGAGTGATGAGCAGTTCTTC.

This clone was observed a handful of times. CDR3 coding DNA: TGTGCCAGCAACATACCGGGACAACAAGAGACCCAGTACTTC. Translating it yields CASNIPGQQETQYF. The rearrangement joins TRBV6-5 to TRBJ2-5; D may be TRBD1 (6 bases). CDR1 MNHEY and CDR2 SVGAGI come from the germline V gene. Trimming cost V 7 bases and J 2 bases, with 14 bases left between them. The CDR3 covers 14 residues.

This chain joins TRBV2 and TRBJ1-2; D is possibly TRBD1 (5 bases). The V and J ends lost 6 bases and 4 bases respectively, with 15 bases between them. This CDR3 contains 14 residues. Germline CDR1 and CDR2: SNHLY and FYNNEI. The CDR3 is CASRAQGWGYGYTF. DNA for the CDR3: TGTGCCAGCAGGGCTCAGGGATGGGGCTATGGCTACACCTTC. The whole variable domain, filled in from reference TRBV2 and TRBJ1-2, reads EPEVTQTPSHQVTQMGQEVILRCVPISNHLYFYWYRQILGQKVEFLVSFYNNEISEKSEIFDDQFSVERPDGSNFTLKIRSTKLEDSAMYFCASRAQGWGYGYTFGSGTRLTVV.

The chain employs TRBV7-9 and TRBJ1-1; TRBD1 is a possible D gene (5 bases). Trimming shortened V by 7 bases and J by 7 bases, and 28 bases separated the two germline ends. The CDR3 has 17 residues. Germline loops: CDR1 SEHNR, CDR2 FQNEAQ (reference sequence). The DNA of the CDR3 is TGTGCCAGCACCTCCCCCAACGAGGGGAGCGGCCGCCTTGAAGCTTTCTTT. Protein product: CASTSPNEGSGRLEAFF.

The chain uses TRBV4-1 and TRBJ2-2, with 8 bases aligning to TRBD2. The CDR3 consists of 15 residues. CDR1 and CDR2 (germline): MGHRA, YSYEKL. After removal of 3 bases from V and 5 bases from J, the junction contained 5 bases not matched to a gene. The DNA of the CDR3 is TGCGCCAGCAGCCAGCGGGAGGTTCGGACCGGGGAGCTGTTTTTT. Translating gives CASSQREVRTGELFF.

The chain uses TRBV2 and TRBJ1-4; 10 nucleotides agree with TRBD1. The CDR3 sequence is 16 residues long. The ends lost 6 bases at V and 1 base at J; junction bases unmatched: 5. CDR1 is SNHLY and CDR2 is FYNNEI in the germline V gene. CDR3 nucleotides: TGTGCCAGCAGGGTGACAGGGGGCAAAACTAATGAAAAACTGTTTTTT. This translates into CASRVTGGKTNEKLFF. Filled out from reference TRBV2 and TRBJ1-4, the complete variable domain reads EPEVTQTPSHQVTQMGQEVILRCVPISNHLYFYWYRQILGQKVEFLVSFYNNEISEKSEIFDDQFSVERPDGSNFTLKIRSTKLEDSAMYFCASRVTGGKTNEKLFFGSGTQLSVL.

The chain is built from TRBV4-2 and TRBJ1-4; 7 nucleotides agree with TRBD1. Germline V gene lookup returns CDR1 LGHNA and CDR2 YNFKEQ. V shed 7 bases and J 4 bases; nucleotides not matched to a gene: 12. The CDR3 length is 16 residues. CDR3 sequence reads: CASNTIGGQSNEKLFF. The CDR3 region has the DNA TGTGCCAGCAACACAATTGGGGGACAGAGTAATGAAAAACTGTTTTTT.

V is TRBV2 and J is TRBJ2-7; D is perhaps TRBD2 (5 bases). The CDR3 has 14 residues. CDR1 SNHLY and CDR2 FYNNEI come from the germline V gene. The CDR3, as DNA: TGTGCAAACCAACAGCCGGGGAGCTCCTACGAGCAGTACTTC. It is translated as CANQQPGSSYEQYF.

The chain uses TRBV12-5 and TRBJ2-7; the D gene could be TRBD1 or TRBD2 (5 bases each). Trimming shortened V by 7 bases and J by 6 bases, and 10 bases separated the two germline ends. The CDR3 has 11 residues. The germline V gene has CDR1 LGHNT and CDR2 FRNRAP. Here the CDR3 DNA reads TGTGCTAGTGCCCAGGGACCCGAGCAGTACTTC. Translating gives CASAQGPEQYF.

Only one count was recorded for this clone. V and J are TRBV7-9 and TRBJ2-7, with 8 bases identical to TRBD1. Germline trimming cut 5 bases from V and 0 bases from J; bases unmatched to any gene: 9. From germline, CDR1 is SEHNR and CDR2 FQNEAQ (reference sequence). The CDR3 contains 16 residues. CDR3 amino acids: CASSPKQGAPSYEQYF. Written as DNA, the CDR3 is TGTGCCAGCAGCCCAAAGCAGGGGGCCCCCTCCTACGAGCAGTACTTC.

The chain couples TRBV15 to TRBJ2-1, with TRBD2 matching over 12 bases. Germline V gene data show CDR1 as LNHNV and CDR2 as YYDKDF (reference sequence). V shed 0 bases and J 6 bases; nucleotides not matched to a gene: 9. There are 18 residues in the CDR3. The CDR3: CATSRDGRLAGVGNEQFF. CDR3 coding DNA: TGTGCCACCAGCAGAGATGGGAGACTAGCGGGAGTGGGCAATGAGCAGTTCTTC.

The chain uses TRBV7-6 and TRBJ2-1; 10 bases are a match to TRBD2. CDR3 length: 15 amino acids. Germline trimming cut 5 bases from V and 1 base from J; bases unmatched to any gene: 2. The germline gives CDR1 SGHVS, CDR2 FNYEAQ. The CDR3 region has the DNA TGTGCCAGCAGCCCTAGCGGGGGTTCCTACAATGAGCAGTTCTTC. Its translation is CASSPSGGSYNEQFF. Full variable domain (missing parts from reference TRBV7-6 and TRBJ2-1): GAGVSQSPRYKVTKRGQDVALRCDPISGHVSLYWYRQALGQGPEFLTYFNYEAQQDKSGLPNDRFSAERPEGSISTLTIQRTEQRDSAMYRCASSPSGGSYNEQFFGPGTRLTVL.

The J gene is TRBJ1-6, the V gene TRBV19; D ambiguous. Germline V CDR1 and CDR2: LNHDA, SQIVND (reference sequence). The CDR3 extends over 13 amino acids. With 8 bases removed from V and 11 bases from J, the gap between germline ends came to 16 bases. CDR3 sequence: CASSTFQVTPLHF. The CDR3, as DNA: TGTGCCAGTTCTACTTTCCAGGTGACACCCCTCCACTTT.

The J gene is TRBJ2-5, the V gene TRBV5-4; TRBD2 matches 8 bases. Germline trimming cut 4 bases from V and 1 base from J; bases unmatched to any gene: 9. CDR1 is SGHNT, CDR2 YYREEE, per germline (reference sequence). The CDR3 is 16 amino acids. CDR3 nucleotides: TGTGCCAGCAGCCCGACAAGAGGGACTAGCCAAGAGACCCAGTACTTC. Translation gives CASSPTRGTSQETQYF.

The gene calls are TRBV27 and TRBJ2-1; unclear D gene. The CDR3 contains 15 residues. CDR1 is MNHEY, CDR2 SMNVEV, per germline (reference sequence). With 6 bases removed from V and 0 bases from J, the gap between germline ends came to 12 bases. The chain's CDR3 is CASSPLGSSYNEQFF. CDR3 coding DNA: TGTGCCAGCAGCCCTCTAGGAAGCTCCTACAATGAGCAGTTCTTC.

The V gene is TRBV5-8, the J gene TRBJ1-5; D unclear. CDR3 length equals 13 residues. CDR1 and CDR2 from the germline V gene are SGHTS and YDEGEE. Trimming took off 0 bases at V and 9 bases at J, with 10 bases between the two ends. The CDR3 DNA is TGTGCCAGCAGCTTGGGTAGTCTCGGGCCCCAGCATTTT. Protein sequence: CASSLGSLGPQHF.

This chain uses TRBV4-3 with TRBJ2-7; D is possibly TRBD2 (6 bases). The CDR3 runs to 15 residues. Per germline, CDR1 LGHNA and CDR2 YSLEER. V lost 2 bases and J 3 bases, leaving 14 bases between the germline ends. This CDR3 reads CASSQTLAGDYEQYF. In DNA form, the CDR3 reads TGCGCCAGCAGCCAAACACTAGCCGGAGACTACGAGCAGTACTTC.

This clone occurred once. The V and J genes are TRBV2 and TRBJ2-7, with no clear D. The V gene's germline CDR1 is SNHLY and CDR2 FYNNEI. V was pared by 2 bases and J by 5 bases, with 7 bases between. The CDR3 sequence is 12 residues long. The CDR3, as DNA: TGTGCCAGCAGTGAACTAGAGGACGAGCAGTACTTC. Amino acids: CASSELEDEQYF.

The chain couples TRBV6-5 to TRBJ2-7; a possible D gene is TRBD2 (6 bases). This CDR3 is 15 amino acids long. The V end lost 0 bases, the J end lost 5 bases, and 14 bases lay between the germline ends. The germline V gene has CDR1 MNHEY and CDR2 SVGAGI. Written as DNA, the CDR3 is TGTGCCAGCAGTTACTCTTTGGCGGGACGAAACGAGCAGTACTTC. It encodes CASSYSLAGRNEQYF.

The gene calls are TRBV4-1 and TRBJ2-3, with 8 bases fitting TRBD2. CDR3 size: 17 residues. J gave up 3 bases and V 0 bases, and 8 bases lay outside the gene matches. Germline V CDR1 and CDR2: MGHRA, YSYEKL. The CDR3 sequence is CASSQDPPAGETDTQYF. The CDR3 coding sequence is TGCGCCAGCAGCCAAGATCCCCCAGCGGGAGAAACAGATACGCAGTATTTT.

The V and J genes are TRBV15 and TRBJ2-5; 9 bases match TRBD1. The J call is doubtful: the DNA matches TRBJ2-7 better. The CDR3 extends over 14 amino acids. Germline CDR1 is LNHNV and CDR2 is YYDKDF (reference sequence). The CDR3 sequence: CATSSPTGGYEQYF. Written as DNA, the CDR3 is TGTGCCACCAGCAGCCCGACAGGGGGTTACGAGCAGTACTTC.

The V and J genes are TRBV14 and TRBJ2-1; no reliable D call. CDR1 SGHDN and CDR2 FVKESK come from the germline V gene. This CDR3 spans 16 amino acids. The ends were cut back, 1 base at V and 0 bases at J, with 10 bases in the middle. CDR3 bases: TGTGCCAGCAGCCAAGTGCCGAGCAGCTCCTACAATGAGCAGTTCTTC. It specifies CASSQVPSSSYNEQFF.

For the CDR3, the DNA is TGCGCCAGCAGCCTTAGACCCCTAGGAGACGATGAGCAGTTCTTC. Protein: CASSLRPLGDDEQFF. V and J are TRBV4-1 and TRBJ2-1; D gene ambiguous. The CDR3 length is 15 residues. The ends were cut back, 4 bases at V and 8 bases at J, with 18 bases in the middle. CDR1 and CDR2 (germline): MGHRA, YSYEKL.

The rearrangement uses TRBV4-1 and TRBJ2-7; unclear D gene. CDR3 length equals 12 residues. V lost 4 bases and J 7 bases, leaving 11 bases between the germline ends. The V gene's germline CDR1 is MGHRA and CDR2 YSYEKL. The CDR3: CASSLAAGEQYF. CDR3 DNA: TGCGCCAGCAGCCTCGCCGCTGGTGAGCAGTACTTC.

CDR3 residues: CSVYVRGRAPLAYEQYF. In DNA, the CDR3 is TGCAGCGTTTATGTACGGGGCAGGGCGCCACTGGCCTACGAGCAGTACTTC. This chain uses TRBV29-1 with TRBJ2-5, with D perhaps matching TRBD1 or TRBD2 (5 bases each). The J call may be wrong; the DNA end is better matched by TRBJ2-7. CDR3 length: 17 residues. Per the germline V gene, CDR1 is SQVTM and CDR2 is ANQGSEA.

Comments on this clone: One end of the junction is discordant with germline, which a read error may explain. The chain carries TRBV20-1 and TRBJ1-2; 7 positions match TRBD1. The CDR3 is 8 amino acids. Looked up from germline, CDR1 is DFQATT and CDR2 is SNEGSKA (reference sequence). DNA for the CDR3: TGCAGCGTACGGGACAGATCCTTC. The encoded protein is CSVRDRSF.

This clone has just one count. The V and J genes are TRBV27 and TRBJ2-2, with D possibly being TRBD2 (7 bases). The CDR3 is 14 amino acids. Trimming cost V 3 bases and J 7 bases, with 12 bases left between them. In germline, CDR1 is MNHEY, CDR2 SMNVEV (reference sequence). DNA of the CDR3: TGTGCCAGCAGTTTGCAGGGGAGGGGCGGGGAGCTGTTTTTT. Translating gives CASSLQGRGGELFF.

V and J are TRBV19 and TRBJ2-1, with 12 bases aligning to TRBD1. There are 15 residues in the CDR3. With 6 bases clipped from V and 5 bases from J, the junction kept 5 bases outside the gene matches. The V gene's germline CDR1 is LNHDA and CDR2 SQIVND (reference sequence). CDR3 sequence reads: CASRTGTGGNNEQFF. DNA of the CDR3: TGTGCCAGTAGAACCGGGACAGGGGGCAACAATGAGCAGTTCTTC.

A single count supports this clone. The CDR3 spells CASTKSGTGLQETQYF. The CDR3 DNA reads as TGTGCCAGTACTAAATCCGGGACAGGGCTCCAAGAGACCCAGTACTTC. The V call is TRBV28, the J call TRBJ2-5; 9 bases are a match to TRBD1. The germline V gene encodes CDR1 MDHEN and CDR2 SYDVKM. Trimming took 9 bases from V and 1 from J; bases not matched to a gene: 12. This CDR3 comprises 16 residues.